These 27 T cell receptor beta chains share one sample of origin, sequenced in a study of T-cell reconstitution after alpha-beta-depleted transplantation in children. TCRbeta library preparation incorporated unique molecular identifiers. In TCRdb, the PCR reads were re-called with MiXCR into one record per CDR3 protein. The sample consists of approximately 1,000,000 distinct CDR3 sequences, roughly 29% of them appearing once. Sequences were derived from PBMCs, mostly from graft donor cells, sampled 360 days after TCRalphabeta/CD19-depleted stem cell transplant. These TCRs come from a boy younger than two who had a stem cell transplant for SCID, so the T cells may come from the graft donor.

This clonotype was detected only a few times. The chain recombines TRBV20-1 with TRBJ1-2, with D tentatively TRBD1 (5 bases). The CDR3 loop spans 12 amino acids. Germline V gives CDR1 DFQATT, CDR2 SNEGSKA (reference sequence). V was shortened by 6 bases and J by 9 bases, with 17 bases between the two germline ends. CDR3: CSAPDTLERYTF. As DNA, the CDR3 is TGCAGTGCCCCGGACACTTTGGAACGCTACACCTTC.

This chain uses TRBV4-2 with TRBJ2-6; no reliable D call. The CDR3 has 17 residues. The V end lost 0 bases, the J end lost 4 bases, and 13 bases lay between the germline ends. Germline V lookup: CDR1 LGHNA, CDR2 YNFKEQ. Here the CDR3 reads CASSQEKGPEGANVLTF. DNA of the CDR3: TGTGCCAGCAGCCAAGAGAAGGGTCCCGAGGGGGCCAACGTCCTGACTTTC.

The genes are TRBV10-3 and TRBJ2-2; 7 positions agree with TRBD2. The CDR3 runs 16 residues. Germline CDR1 is ENHRY and CDR2 is SYGVKD. Trimming at V came to 0 bases and at J to 6 bases, leaving 7 bases not matched to a gene. Here the CDR3 reads CAISESKLAFAGELFF. In nucleotides, the CDR3 is TGTGCCATCAGTGAGTCGAAACTAGCGTTCGCCGGGGAGCTGTTTTTT.

This clonotype has only a few counts. The chain employs TRBV5-1 and TRBJ2-2; the match to TRBD2 covers 11 bases. This CDR3 has 16 residues. The V gene end was trimmed by 4 bases and the J gene end by 7 bases; junction bases not matched to a gene: 9. Germline CDR1 reads SGHRS; CDR2 reads YFSETQ. The DNA for the CDR3 is TGCGCCAGCAGCAAGACTAGCGGGGCGGCGGGCGGGGAGCTGTTTTTT. Protein product: CASSKTSGAAGGELFF.

This clonotype has a single count. The gene calls are TRBV5-1 and TRBJ2-5; D possibly uses TRBD1 or TRBD2 (5 bases each). This CDR3 is built from 15 residues. Germline CDR1 reads SGHRS; CDR2 reads YFSETQ. V gave up 2 bases and J gave up 2 bases, with 13 bases separating them. The chain's CDR3 is CASSFGDPVQETQYF. The CDR3 bases are TGCGCCAGCAGCTTTGGGGACCCTGTTCAAGAGACCCAGTACTTC.

This clonotype was observed a handful of times. The chain carries TRBV7-9 and TRBJ2-3, with TRBD1 matching 8 bases. Germline lookup yields CDR1 SEHNR and CDR2 FQNEAQ (reference sequence). V was pared by 5 bases and J by 2 bases, with 9 bases of the junction left unmatched. The CDR3 is 16 residues long. The CDR3 coding sequence is TGTGCCAGCAGCGCAGAACAGGGGGGCCACACAGATACGCAGTATTTT. Translating gives CASSAEQGGHTDTQYF. Full variable domain (remainder filled in from reference TRBV7-9 and TRBJ2-3): DTGVSQNPRHKITKRGQNVTFRCDPISEHNRLYWYRQTLGQGPEFLTYFQNEAQLEKSRLLSDRFSAERPKGSFSTLEIQRTEQGDSAMYLCASSAEQGGHTDTQYFGPGTRLTVL.

This clonotype appeared a few times. This chain joins TRBV2 and TRBJ2-5; TRBD1 matches 7 bases. V shed 2 bases, J shed 1 base, and the junction held 7 bases outside the gene matches. Per germline, CDR1 SNHLY and CDR2 FYNNEI. The CDR3 contains 16 residues. The CDR3 DNA sequence: TGTGCCAGCAGTGAACTTGGGACAGAGACCCAAGAGACCCAGTACTTC. It codes for CASSELGTETQETQYF.

The gene calls are TRBV7-9 and TRBJ1-4; no clear D gene. Trimming took off 5 bases at V and 7 bases at J, with 11 bases between the two ends. The CDR3 has 13 residues. From germline, CDR1 is SEHNR and CDR2 FQNEAQ (reference sequence). CDR3 nucleotide sequence: TGTGCCAGCAGCCAAGTGGACGGTGAAAAACTGTTTTTT. It specifies CASSQVDGEKLFF.

The rearrangement links TRBV4-3 to TRBJ2-3; D is unresolved. The CDR3 sequence is 14 residues long. The V gene lost 6 bases and the J gene lost 4 bases, with 14 bases spanning the gap. CDR1 is LGHNA, CDR2 YSLEER, per germline. The CDR3 DNA reads as TGCGCCAGCAGTCAGGTGGCTGCCGCAGATACGCAGTATTTT. As protein: CASSQVAAADTQYF.

This clonotype has just one count. J is TRBJ1-6 and V is TRBV7-9; D possibly corresponds to TRBD1 (5 bases). Per the germline V gene, CDR1 is SEHNR and CDR2 is FQNEAQ (reference sequence). The CDR3 covers 16 residues. V was pared by 5 bases and J by 3 bases, with 14 bases between. The DNA of the CDR3 is TGTGCCAGCAGCCTCCTATCGGGGGTCTATAATTCACCCCTCCACTTT. Translation gives CASSLLSGVYNSPLHF. The whole variable domain, remainder taken from reference TRBV7-9 and TRBJ1-6, is DTGVSQNPRHKITKRGQNVTFRCDPISEHNRLYWYRQTLGQGPEFLTYFQNEAQLEKSRLLSDRFSAERPKGSFSTLEIQRTEQGDSAMYLCASSLLSGVYNSPLHFGNGTRLTVT.

The V gene is TRBV7-9, the J gene TRBJ2-1; D may be TRBD2 (5 bases). The germline V gene has CDR1 SEHNR and CDR2 FQNEAQ (reference sequence). The CDR3 contains 13 residues. Trimming took off 6 bases at V and 6 bases at J, with 12 bases between the two ends. CDR3 nucleotide sequence: TGTGCCAGCAGACTTCTAGCATCCAATGAGCAGTTCTTC. Translated: CASRLLASNEQFF.

The rearrangement links TRBV27 to TRBJ2-3, with 10 positions matching TRBD2. This CDR3 spans 19 amino acids. Unmatched junction bases numbered 18, after V lost 4 bases and J lost 5 bases. Germline assignment: CDR1 MNHEY and CDR2 SMNVEV (reference sequence). CDR3 in amino acids: CASSSPLAAGGPWGDTQYF. The CDR3 nucleotides are TGTGCCAGCAGTTCCCCCCTCGCAGCGGGGGGGCCCTGGGGAGATACGCAGTATTTT.

The V gene is TRBV10-3, the J gene TRBJ2-1; no firm D call. V was trimmed by 8 bases and J by 4 bases, leaving 6 bases between them. The CDR3 extends over 11 amino acids. Germline values: CDR1 ENHRY, CDR2 SYGVKD. In DNA form, the CDR3 reads TGTGCCATCCAGGAGTACAATGAGCAGTTCTTC. Protein product: CAIQEYNEQFF.

The chain uses TRBV15 and TRBJ2-3; perhaps TRBD2 as D (5 bases). Trimming cost V 0 bases and J 8 bases, with 9 bases left between them. The germline V gene has CDR1 LNHNV and CDR2 YYDKDF (reference sequence). The CDR3 extends over 13 amino acids. DNA for the CDR3: TGTGCCACCAGCAGAGAGGTCGCGGGTACGCAGTATTTT. This codes for CATSREVAGTQYF. Variable domain in full (rest from reference TRBV15 and TRBJ2-3): DAMVIQNPRYQVTQFGKPVTLSCSQTLNHNVMYWYQQKSSQAPKLLFHYYDKDFNNEADTPDNFQSRRPNTSFCFLDIRSPGLGDTAMYLCATSREVAGTQYFGPGTRLTVL.

This clonotype was seen a handful of times. V usage is TRBV6-2 or TRBV6-3 and J usage is TRBJ2-7; possibly TRBD2 for D (6 bases). There are 15 residues in the CDR3. The germline gives CDR1 MNHEY, CDR2 SVGEGT. Trimming stripped 2 bases from V and 3 bases from J, with 14 bases between. The CDR3 DNA reads as TGTGCCAGCAGTTACGGAGGGGATAAACTCTACGAGCAGTACTTC. Translation: CASSYGGDKLYEQYF.

This clonotype was detected only a few times. This chain uses TRBV7-9 with TRBJ2-1; no clear D. CDR1 and CDR2 (germline): SEHNR, FQNEAQ (reference sequence). The ends were cut back, 1 base at V and 1 base at J, with 14 bases in the middle. CDR3 size: 17 residues. The DNA of the CDR3 is TGTGCCAGCAGCTTAGGCTTTGTGGGCCGATCCTACAATGAGCAGTTCTTC. Protein sequence: CASSLGFVGRSYNEQFF.

V is TRBV29-1 and J is TRBJ2-7, with D perhaps TRBD2 (6 bases). The CDR3 is 14 amino acids. Germline-derived CDR1 and CDR2 are SQVTM and ANQGSEA. V shed 4 bases and J shed 5 bases, with 18 bases lying between them. This chain's CDR3 is CSVVTGRMEDEQYF. The CDR3 region has the DNA TGCAGCGTTGTTACGGGGAGGATGGAGGACGAGCAGTACTTC.

This clonotype has a count of ten or more. This chain joins TRBV12-3 or TRBV12-4 and TRBJ2-2; TRBD1 agrees at 10 bases. This CDR3 comprises 17 residues. After removal of 5 bases from V and 3 bases from J, the junction contained 9 bases not matched to a gene. The CDR3 coding sequence is TGTGCCAGCAGTCCCAACCGGGACAGGGGCGACACCGGGGAGCTGTTTTTT. Protein sequence: CASSPNRDRGDTGELFF.

The chain has TRBV28 and TRBJ1-5; D call uncertain. V was cut by 6 bases and J by 7 bases, with 22 bases left in between. The CDR3 runs to 16 residues. The V gene's germline CDR1 is MDHEN and CDR2 SYDVKM. CDR3 nucleotides: TGTGCCAGCAGGGGCGACCGGGCACCTAAGGGCCAGCCCCAGCATTTT. It yields the protein CASRGDRAPKGQPQHF.

This clonotype was observed at least ten times. The rearrangement links TRBV15 to TRBJ2-3; D gene unclear. The CDR3 length is 12 residues. The V gene's germline CDR1 is LNHNV and CDR2 YYDKDF (reference sequence). V shed 11 bases and J shed 0 bases, with 9 bases lying between them. CDR3 region: CASRRSTDTQYF. DNA of the CDR3: TGTGCCTCCCGACGGAGCACAGATACGCAGTATTTT.

This rearrangement joins TRBV29-1 to TRBJ2-7, with 9 bases that match TRBD2. Unmatched junction bases numbered 10, after V lost 6 bases and J lost 10 bases. The germline gives CDR1 SQVTM, CDR2 ANQGSEA. The CDR3 extends over 12 amino acids. The CDR3 region is CSVFGTSSFQYF. For the CDR3, the DNA is TGCAGCGTCTTCGGGACTAGCAGTTTCCAGTACTTC.

This chain connects TRBV7-9 to TRBJ2-2, with D possibly TRBD1 on 5 matching bases. This CDR3 is 15 amino acids long. V was trimmed by 4 bases and J by 1 base, leaving 10 bases between them. Germline values: CDR1 SEHNR, CDR2 FQNEAQ (reference sequence). This CDR3 reads CASSSLDRNTGELFF. The CDR3 coding sequence is TGTGCCAGCAGCTCACTCGACAGGAACACCGGGGAGCTGTTTTTT.

V is TRBV24-1 and J is TRBJ2-1; unclear D gene. The ends were cut back, 3 bases at V and 8 bases at J, with 13 bases in the middle. The CDR3 has 14 residues. CDR1 and CDR2 from the germline V gene are KGHDR and SFDVKD. The CDR3 sequence is CATSDTRIPDEQFF. The CDR3 DNA reads TGTGCCACCAGTGATACTCGAATCCCAGATGAGCAGTTCTTC.

J is TRBJ1-2 and V is TRBV11-2; possible D gene TRBD1, 6 bases. Germline V CDR1 and CDR2: SGHAT, FQNNGV. V lost 5 bases to trimming and J lost 5 bases, with 18 bases between them. CDR3 length: 15 residues. The CDR3 spells CASSLSRGPFYGYTF. CDR3 nucleotides: TGTGCCAGCAGCCTCTCCAGGGGACCCTTTTATGGCTACACCTTC.

In this sample, this clonotype turned up a few times. The rearrangement links TRBV5-1 to TRBJ2-7, with 10 bases identical to TRBD1. The junction had 10 bases not matched to a gene; V was cut back by 4 bases and J by 6 bases. The CDR3 length is 15 residues. Germline V lookup: CDR1 SGHRS, CDR2 YFSETQ. CDR3 sequence reads: CASSTWTGGAGEQYF. The CDR3 nucleotides read TGCGCCAGCAGCACATGGACAGGGGGTGCGGGCGAGCAGTACTTC. The full variable domain, its missing parts supplied by reference TRBV5-1 and TRBJ2-7, is KAGVTQTPRYLIKTRGQQVTLSCSPISGHRSVSWYQQTPGQGLQFLFEYFSETQRNKGNFPGRFSGRQFSNSRSEMNVSTLELGDSALYLCASSTWTGGAGEQYFGPGTRLTVT.

The J gene is TRBJ1-4, the V gene TRBV6-2 or TRBV6-3; D remains unclear. Trimming took 0 bases from V and 8 from J, leaving 13 bases between them. The CDR3 has 15 amino acids. Per germline, CDR1 MNHEY and CDR2 SVGEGT. CDR3 amino acids: CASSYSRTSREKLFF. The CDR3 DNA reads TGTGCCAGCAGTTACTCAAGGACTTCGAGAGAAAAACTGTTTTTT.

This clonotype was recorded a few times. The chain combines TRBV20-1 with TRBJ1-5; D unclear. Germline V lookup: CDR1 DFQATT, CDR2 SNEGSKA (reference sequence). The CDR3 has 13 residues. The ends were cut back, 5 bases at V and 3 bases at J, with 11 bases in the middle. As DNA, the CDR3 is TGCAGTGCTGCACACTCCCCCAATCAGCCCCAGCATTTT. Translation: CSAAHSPNQPQHF.